Sequencing of this T cell receptor (beta chain) was carried out in a study of blood T cell repertoires in COVID-19. The count of this clone is one. The sample holds other DNA sequences that translate to the same CDR3. Assay: immunoSEQ multiplex PCR; the TCRdb copy retains only in-frame clones and omits some. The data hold hundreds of thousands of clones, with more than 75% observed a single time. The CDR3 has 13 residues. V lost 0 bases to trimming and J lost 4 bases; unmatched junction nucleotides: 0. Germline CDR1 reads SGHRS; CDR2 reads YFSETQ. The chain links TRBV5-1 to TRBJ2-7; TRBD1 matches 8 bases. The receptor comes from a woman between 45 and 65 years old with active or convalescent COVID-19. The specimen was peripheral blood. The DNA of the CDR3 is TGCGCCAGCAGCTTGGGGACAGGGTACGAGCAGTACTTC. Amino acid sequence: CASSLGTGYEQYF.